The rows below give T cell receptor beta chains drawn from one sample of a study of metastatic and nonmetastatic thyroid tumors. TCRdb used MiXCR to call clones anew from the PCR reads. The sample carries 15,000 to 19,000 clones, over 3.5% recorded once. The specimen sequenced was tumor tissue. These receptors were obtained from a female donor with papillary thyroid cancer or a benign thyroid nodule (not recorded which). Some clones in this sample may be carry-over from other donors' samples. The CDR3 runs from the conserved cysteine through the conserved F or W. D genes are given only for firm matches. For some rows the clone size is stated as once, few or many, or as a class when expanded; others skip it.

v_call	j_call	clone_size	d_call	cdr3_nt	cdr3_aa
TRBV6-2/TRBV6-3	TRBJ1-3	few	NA	TGTGCCAGCAGTTACTCGACGGGATTTGGAAACACCATATATTTT	CASSYSTGFGNTIYF
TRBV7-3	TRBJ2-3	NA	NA	TGTGCCAGCAGCCCCTCCCCGTCCCCCGTGGATACGCAGTATTTT	CASSPSPSPVDTQYF
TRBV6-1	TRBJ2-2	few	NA	TGTGCCAGCAGTGTGCAGCGGGACACCGGGGAGCTGTTTTTT	CASSVQRDTGELFF
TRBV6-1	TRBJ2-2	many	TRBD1	TGTGCCAGCAAAGCCGGGACAGAAGAGACCGGGGAGCTGTTTTTT	CASKAGTEETGELFF
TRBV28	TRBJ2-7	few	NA	TGTGCCAGCAGCCTTATTGACCGAGCCTACGAGCAGTACTTC	CASSLIDRAYEQYF
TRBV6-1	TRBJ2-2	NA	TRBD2	TGTGCCAGCAGTCGGGAATGGGGGGGTACCGGGGAGCTGATTTTT	CASSREWGGTGELIF
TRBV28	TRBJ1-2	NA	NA	TGTGCCAGCAGTTTAGGGGCAGGGCTACCGTGGGCCTATGGCTACACCTTC	CASSLGAGLPWAYGYTF
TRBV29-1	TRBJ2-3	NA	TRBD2	TGCAGCGTAGGGGGACTAGCGGGATCAGATACGCAGTATTTT	CSVGGLAGSDTQYF
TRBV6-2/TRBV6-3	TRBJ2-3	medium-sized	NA	TGTGCCAGCAGTTTATCCTTTGACCGCGTTACGCAGTATTTT	CASSLSFDRVTQYF
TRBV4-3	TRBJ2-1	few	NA	TGCGCCAGCAGCCAGACTAGGGGGCTAGCGGCCTACAATGAGCAGTTCTTC	CASSQTRGLAAYNEQFF
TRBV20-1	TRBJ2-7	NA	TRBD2	TGCAGTGCCAGGACTAGCGGGGGGTCCTACGAGCAGTACTTC	CSARTSGGSYEQYF
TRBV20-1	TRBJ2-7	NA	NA	TGCAGCGTCGACCCCCCGACGGGCAACTACGAGCAGTACTTC	CSVDPPTGNYEQYF
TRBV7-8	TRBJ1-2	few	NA	TGTGCCAGCAGCTCCCGGACAGCTGGTTATGGCTACACCTTC	CASSSRTAGYGYTF
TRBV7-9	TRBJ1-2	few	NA	TGTGCCAGCACGTTGGGGATGGATGGCTACACCTTC	CASTLGMDGYTF
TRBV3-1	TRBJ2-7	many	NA	TGTGCCAGCAGCCAAGTACAGCCTGGTGGGTACGAGCAGTACTTC	CASSQVQPGGYEQYF
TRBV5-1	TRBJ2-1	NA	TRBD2	TGCGCCAGCAGCTCGGGACTAGCGGGAGGTAATGAGCAGTTCTTC	CASSSGLAGGNEQFF
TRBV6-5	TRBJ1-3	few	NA	TGTGCCAGCAGTCACGTTGGGGAGGGAAACACCATATATTTT	CASSHVGEGNTIYF
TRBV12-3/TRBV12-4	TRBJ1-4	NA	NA	TGTGCCAGCAGTCTCGGTACAGGGTTTAAAAATGAAAAACTGTTTTTT	CASSLGTGFKNEKLFF
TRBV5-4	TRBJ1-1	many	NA	TGTGCCAGCAGCCGAGGGGGTATGAACACTGAAGCTTTCTTT	CASSRGGMNTEAFF
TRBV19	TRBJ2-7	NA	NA	TGTGCCAGTAGTCTCCAACAGAGCGCCTACGAGCAGTACTTC	CASSLQQSAYEQYF
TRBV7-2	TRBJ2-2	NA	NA	TGTGCCAGCAGCTTCGAGGCGCGGGGCACAGGGGAGCTGCTTTTC	CASSFEARGTGELLF
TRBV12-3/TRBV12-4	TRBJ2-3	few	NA	TGTGCCAGCACCCACCGGCGGGCCACAGATACGCAGTATTTT	CASTHRRATDTQYF
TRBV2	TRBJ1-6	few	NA	TGTGCCAGCAGTGAAGCGCTGGGATCATATAATTCACCCCTCCACTTT	CASSEALGSYNSPLHF
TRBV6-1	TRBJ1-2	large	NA	TGTGCCAGCATGGGGGACCTACTTAGCTATGGCTACACCTTC	CASMGDLLSYGYTF
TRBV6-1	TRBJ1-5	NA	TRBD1	TGTGCCCGCACCACGGACAGGGATCAGCCCCAGCATTTT	CARTTDRDQPQHF
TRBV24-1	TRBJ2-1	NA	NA	TGTGCCACCAGTGATTTGAACCTGGACAACAATGAGCAGTTCTTC	CATSDLNLDNNEQFF
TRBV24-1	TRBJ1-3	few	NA	TGTGCCACCAGTGATACCCTCTCTGGAAACACCATATATTTT	CATSDTLSGNTIYF
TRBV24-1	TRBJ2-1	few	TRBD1	TGTGCCACCAGTGATCCGTCCGGACAGGGCGGCTACAATGAGCAGTTCTTC	CATSDPSGQGGYNEQFF